This note documents a single T cell receptor (beta chain) sequence. V gave up 2 bases and J gave up 1 base, with 9 bases separating them. The CDR3 runs 16 residues. CDR1 is MDHEN, CDR2 SYDVKM, per germline. Sample time point: pre-sensitization, week 0. As for treatment: therapeutic diphenylcyclopropenone sensitization with weekly scalp DPC. The data were obtained in a study of human T cells and chemical hapten exposure. Study background: How much TCR each sample yielded varied, mostly because pooled library volumes differed slightly.

MiXCR was run by TCRdb on the RACE reads, yielding one entry per CDR3 protein. This table holds tens of thousands of distinct CDR3 sequences, 6.5% to 8.5% found once. The clonotype originates from a woman aged 25 to 39 with alopecia areata. Some clones in this sample may be carry-over from other donors' samples. The sequencing used whole blood, collected in connection with sensitization to the hapten diphenylcyclopropenone (DPC). The chain joins TRBV28 to TRBJ2-6; D is unclear. DNA of the CDR3: TGTGCCAGCAGTTTAATGTCCGGATCTGGGGCCAACGTCCTGACTTTC. Its translation: CASSLMSGSGANVLTF.